This TCR beta chain is from a study of blood T cell repertoires in COVID-19. The V gene lost 2 bases and the J gene lost 2 bases, with 10 bases spanning the gap. This CDR3 has 14 amino acids. Germline assignment: CDR1 MNHNY and CDR2 SVGAGI (reference sequence). Clones were sequenced by immunoSEQ multiplex PCR, and TCRdb holds only the in-frame ones, with some missing. The data contain about 240,000 clones, about 80% of them seen just once; the ten biggest clones take up more than 8%. The sequence derives from a woman of 80 years or more with acute or convalescent COVID-19. The chain combines TRBV6-6 with TRBJ2-7; possible D gene TRBD1, 6 bases. The source material was peripheral blood. In DNA, the CDR3 is TGTGCCAGCAGTTACCCGGGACAAACCTACGAGCAGTACTTC. Its translation: CASSYPGQTYEQYF.